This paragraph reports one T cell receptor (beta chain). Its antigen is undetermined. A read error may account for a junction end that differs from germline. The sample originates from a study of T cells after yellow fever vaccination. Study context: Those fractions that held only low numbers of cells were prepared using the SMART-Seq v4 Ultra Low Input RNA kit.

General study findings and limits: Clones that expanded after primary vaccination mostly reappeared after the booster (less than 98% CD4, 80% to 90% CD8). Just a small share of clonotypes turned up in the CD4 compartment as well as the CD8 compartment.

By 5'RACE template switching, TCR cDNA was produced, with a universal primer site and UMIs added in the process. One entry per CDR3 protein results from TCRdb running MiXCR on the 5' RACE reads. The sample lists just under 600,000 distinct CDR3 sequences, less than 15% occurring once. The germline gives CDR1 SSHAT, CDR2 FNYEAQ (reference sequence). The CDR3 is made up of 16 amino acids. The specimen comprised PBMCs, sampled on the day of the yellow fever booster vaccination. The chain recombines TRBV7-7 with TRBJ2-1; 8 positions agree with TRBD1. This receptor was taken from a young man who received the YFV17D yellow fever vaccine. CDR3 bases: TGTGCTAGCAGCTTAAAGGTTGGGACAGGCAGCAATGAGCAGTTCTTC. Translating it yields CASSLKVGTGSNEQFF.